The sequence of this T cell receptor (beta chain) was determined in a study of T cells expressing NK-cell markers. Study conclusions and caveats: It is unclear if expanded NKG2C-expressing clones target HCMV antigens. Among a few donors, these clonotypes also ranked first in the CD3+CD56-NKG2C+ fraction. CD8+ T cells in over five donors included dominant NKG2C+ clonotypes at roughly 1.0-7.0%.

CDR3 length equals 16 residues. Germline V gene data show CDR1 as LGHNA and CDR2 as YSLEER. For this clonotype: Its antigen is not known.

TCRdb reworked the 5' RACE reads into one entry per CDR3 protein, no DNA. Its table lists 550,000 to 600,000 distinct CDR3 sequences. Material for sequencing was blood T cells: a sorted CD56 or NKG2C T cell subset, CD4+ or CD8+ T cells, or bulk PBMC T cells (not recorded which). The chain combines TRBV4-3 with TRBJ2-7; TCRdb selects TRBD1, and the lack of DNA leaves this call unchecked. This sequence was found in a man aged 18 to 29 in good health. CDR3: CASSQDLGTGDHEQYF.